A single sample is the source of the 22 T cell receptor beta chains below, sequenced in a study of beta chain features in type 1 diabetes. The whole isolated RNA underwent reverse transcription, so sequencing captured expressed TCRB transcripts. The method was immunoSEQ multiplex PCR; TCRdb's version includes in-frame clones alone and lacks a portion of them. The repertoire holds 130,000 to 150,000 clones, less than 11% seen once, with 1.3% in the top ten. Source material: naive CD4+ T cells from blood. These receptor sequences come from a man between 18 and 29 years old in good health.

This clone came up a few times. The chain links TRBV5-1 to TRBJ2-2; 11 bases match TRBD2. The ends lost 1 base at V and 7 bases at J; junction bases unmatched: 3. This CDR3 has 15 residues. In germline, CDR1 is SGHRS, CDR2 YFSETQ. The CDR3 spells CASSLSGLAGGELFF. The CDR3, as DNA: TGCGCCAGCAGCTTGTCTGGACTAGCGGGCGGGGAGCTGTTTTTT.

V is TRBV11-2 and J is TRBJ2-7; TRBD2 matches 8 bases. The CDR3 length is 14 residues. V trimming: 3 bases; J trimming: 5 bases; junction bases outside the gene matches: 6. The germline CDR1 and CDR2 sequences are SGHAT and FQNNGV. The CDR3 loop is CASSFSGGADEQYF. CDR3 in DNA: TGTGCCAGCAGCTTTTCCGGGGGGGCGGACGAGCAGTACTTC.

This clone was seen more than once but under ten times. The J gene is TRBJ2-5, the V gene TRBV5-1; 9 nucleotides match TRBD1. Germline assignment: CDR1 SGHRS and CDR2 YFSETQ. V shed 4 bases, J shed 2 bases, and the junction held 3 bases outside the gene matches. The CDR3 totals 14 residues. For the CDR3, the DNA is TGCGCCAGCAGCCTCGGGACAGGGCAAGAGACCCAGTACTTC. This gives the protein CASSLGTGQETQYF.

This clone was detected only a few times. The rearrangement uses TRBV9 and TRBJ2-7, with a tentative D call TRBD1 (6 bases). Per germline, CDR1 SGDLS and CDR2 YYNGEE. V dropped 4 bases and J dropped 0 bases, with 14 bases sitting between them. The CDR3 runs 15 residues. The CDR3 loop is CASSTQGTISYEQYF. CDR3 sequence (DNA): TGTGCCAGCAGCACTCAGGGGACGATCTCCTACGAGCAGTACTTC.

This clone was seen a few times. The chain recombines TRBV2 with TRBJ1-4; TRBD1 aligns across 7 bases. The V gene's germline CDR1 is SNHLY and CDR2 FYNNEI. The CDR3 has 16 residues. Trimming at V came to 4 bases and at J to 0 bases, leaving 5 bases not matched to a gene. DNA for the CDR3: TGTGCCAGCAGTGGGCAGGGGGTTGCAACTAATGAAAAACTGTTTTTT. This translates into CASSGQGVATNEKLFF. Filled out from reference TRBV2 and TRBJ1-4, the complete variable domain reads EPEVTQTPSHQVTQMGQEVILRCVPISNHLYFYWYRQILGQKVEFLVSFYNNEISEKSEIFDDQFSVERPDGSNFTLKIRSTKLEDSAMYFCASSGQGVATNEKLFFGSGTQLSVL.

The chain uses TRBV7-2 and TRBJ2-7, with D tentatively TRBD2 (6 bases). V was cut by 6 bases and J by 2 bases, with 11 bases left in between. The CDR3 is made up of 13 amino acids. The germline gives CDR1 SGHTA, CDR2 FQGNSA. CDR3 region: CASRNGGAYEQYF. Written as DNA, the CDR3 is TGTGCCAGCAGGAACGGGGGAGCCTACGAGCAGTACTTC.

The chain combines TRBV28 with TRBJ2-3; 8 bases fit TRBD2. Losses at the gene ends were 6 bases for V and 1 base for J; bases not matched to a gene: 9. Germline CDR1 and CDR2: MDHEN and SYDVKM. This CDR3 is built from 16 residues. The DNA of the CDR3 is TGTGCCAGCAGCCCAACCGGGGGGGCCGGCACAGATACGCAGTATTTT. It is translated as CASSPTGGAGTDTQYF.

In this sample, this clone turned up a few times. V gene TRBV18 combines with J gene TRBJ2-5, with TRBD2 matching over 12 bases. This CDR3 has 15 amino acids. The trim removed 5 bases at V and 1 base at J, leaving 2 bases unmatched. The germline CDR1 and CDR2 sequences are KGHSH and LQKENI. The CDR3 DNA reads TGTGCCAGCTCAGGGACTAGCGGGCCCCAAGAGACCCAGTACTTC. It encodes CASSGTSGPQETQYF.

The gene calls are TRBV6-5 and TRBJ1-2; D is perhaps TRBD1 (5 bases). V lost 6 bases and J 0 bases, leaving 11 bases between the germline ends. Germline CDR1 reads MNHEY; CDR2 reads SVGAGI. The CDR3 totals 14 residues. CDR3 bases: TGTGCCAGCAGCAGAAAGACAGCTAACTATGGCTACACCTTC. It translates to CASSRKTANYGYTF.

The chain is built from TRBV4-3 and TRBJ2-7, with 8 bases lining up with TRBD2. The CDR3 has 17 residues. The junction had 9 bases not matched to a gene; V was cut back by 0 bases and J by 2 bases. CDR1 is LGHNA and CDR2 is YSLEER in the germline V gene. CDR3 DNA sequence: TGCGCCAGCAGCCAAGAACCCTCCGGGGGGGGCACCTACGAGCAGTACTTC. The encoded protein is CASSQEPSGGGTYEQYF.

This clone was detected a few times. The CDR3 DNA reads as TGTGCCAGCAGCTTCGGCGGAGCCGGGGCCAACGTCCTGACTTTC. Translating it yields CASSFGGAGANVLTF. The chain has TRBV5-5 and TRBJ2-6, with D unresolved. The CDR3 runs 15 residues. Germline V CDR1 and CDR2: SGHKS, YYEKEE (reference sequence). The V gene lost 2 bases and the J gene lost 4 bases, with 10 bases spanning the gap.

This clone was recorded a few times. The sample has other DNA sequences that encode this CDR3 too. The CDR3 bases are TGTGCCAGCTCACCACCATCTAGCGGGGGCACAGATACGCAGTATTTT. Translating it yields CASSPPSSGGTDTQYF. The chain joins TRBV18 to TRBJ2-3; 9 positions match TRBD2. Unmatched junction bases numbered 2, after V lost 0 bases and J lost 1 base. Germline V gene sequence: CDR1 KGHSH, CDR2 LQKENI. There are 16 residues in the CDR3.

This clone was counted only a few times. The chain is built from TRBV5-4 and TRBJ1-4; D ambiguous. CDR3 length equals 14 residues. Per germline, CDR1 SGHNT and CDR2 YYREEE (reference sequence). Trimming removed 0 bases at V and 8 bases at J, with 11 bases between. This CDR3 is CASSLGHTYEKLFF. The CDR3 coding sequence is TGTGCCAGCAGCTTGGGTCATACATACGAAAAACTGTTTTTT. The variable domain in full, completed from reference TRBV5-4 and TRBJ1-4, reads ETGVTQSPTHLIKTRGQQVTLRCSSQSGHNTVSWYQQALGQGPQFIFQYYREEENGRGNFPPRFSGLQFPNYSSELNVNALELDDSALYLCASSLGHTYEKLFFGSGTQLSVL.

This clone has only a few counts. The chain's CDR3 is CASSPGQGVVGELFF. CDR3 DNA: TGTGCCAGCAGCCCGGGACAGGGGGTTGTCGGGGAGCTGTTTTTT. This sequence joins TRBV5-4 and TRBJ2-2; 11 bases are shared with TRBD1. Germline V gene sequence: CDR1 SGHNT, CDR2 YYREEE (reference sequence). V gave up 4 bases and J gave up 7 bases; unmatched junction bases: 6. This CDR3 is built from 15 residues. The full variable domain, its missing parts supplied by reference TRBV5-4 and TRBJ2-2, is ETGVTQSPTHLIKTRGQQVTLRCSSQSGHNTVSWYQQALGQGPQFIFQYYREEENGRGNFPPRFSGLQFPNYSSELNVNALELDDSALYLCASSPGQGVVGELFFGEGSRLTVL.

This rearrangement joins TRBV5-4 to TRBJ2-3; TRBD1 is a possible D gene (6 bases). Germline assignment: CDR1 SGHNT and CDR2 YYREEE (reference sequence). V was trimmed by 4 bases and J by 3 bases, leaving 15 bases between them. This CDR3 contains 15 residues. The CDR3, as DNA: TGTGCCAGCAGCCTGACACAGGGTGGGACAGATACGCAGTATTTT. Its translation is CASSLTQGGTDTQYF.

CDR3 sequence: CASSKALCLHYEQYF. DNA for the CDR3: TGTGCCAGCAGCAAAGCGCTATGCTTGCACTACGAGCAGTACTTC. The chain carries TRBV21-1 and TRBJ2-7; the D call TRBD2 from the table was never checked on the DNA. TRBV21-1 is flagged as a pseudogene. The CDR3 is 15 amino acids.

CDR3 loop: CASSKVRTGEGDTQYF. Written as DNA, the CDR3 is TGTGCCAGCAGCAAAGTAAGGACAGGGGAGGGAGATACGCAGTATTTT. This chain connects TRBV21-1 to TRBJ2-3; the tabulated D call, TRBD1, remains unverified against the DNA. TRBV21-1 is a recognized pseudogene. This CDR3 has 16 residues.

This clone was seen a few times. The genes are TRBV18 and TRBJ2-5; the D is unclear. There are 14 residues in the CDR3. Germline lookup yields CDR1 KGHSH and CDR2 LQKENI. V was cut by 0 bases and J by 4 bases, with 9 bases left in between. The CDR3 region has the DNA TGTGCCAGCTCACCACCAACCAGATTAGAGACCCAGTACTTC. Its translation is CASSPPTRLETQYF.

The chain links TRBV5-1 to TRBJ1-4; 11 bases map to TRBD1. The CDR3 loop spans 15 amino acids. Germline V lookup: CDR1 SGHRS, CDR2 YFSETQ. With 4 bases clipped from V and 7 bases from J, the junction kept 6 bases outside the gene matches. The CDR3 nucleotides read TGCGCCAGCAGCCCCGGACAGGGGGCAGTTGAAAAACTGTTTTTT. This translates into CASSPGQGAVEKLFF.

The J gene is TRBJ2-5, the V gene TRBV11-2, with 10 bases matching TRBD2. The CDR3 length is 15 residues. Germline V gives CDR1 SGHAT, CDR2 FQNNGV. The V and J ends lost 5 bases and 5 bases, in that order; junction bases with no gene match: 8. The DNA for the CDR3 is TGTGCCAGCAGCCAGAGCGGGGGGGCCGAGGAGACCCAGTACTTC. Translation: CASSQSGGAEETQYF.

This rearrangement joins TRBV19 to TRBJ1-2; D uncertain. V lost 6 bases and J 4 bases, leaving 18 bases between the germline ends. The germline gives CDR1 LNHDA, CDR2 SQIVND (reference sequence). CDR3 length equals 15 residues. The CDR3 DNA reads as TGTGCCAGTAGCACCCTCGGAGGCCAAATCTATGGCTACACCTTC. The encoded protein is CASSTLGGQIYGYTF.

This rearrangement joins TRBV28 to TRBJ2-7, with a weak D call TRBD1 (6 bases). CDR1 and CDR2 from the germline V gene are MDHEN and SYDVKM. The CDR3 has 14 amino acids. V lost 2 bases to trimming and J lost 5 bases, with 13 bases between them. The CDR3 protein is CASSLNTGLDEQYF. CDR3 DNA: TGTGCCAGCAGTTTAAATACAGGGCTCGACGAGCAGTACTTC.